This T cell receptor beta chain emerged from a study of Graves' ophthalmopathy and Graves' hyperthyroidism. Germline V CDR1 and CDR2: GTSNPN, SVGIG (reference sequence). This CDR3 is built from 12 residues. Trimming left V 2 bases short and J 4 bases short, with 8 bases between. TCR beta CDR3 regions were amplified from RNA transcripts. Scientists carried out first-round RT-PCR using HTBI primers and then a second-round multiplex PCR. TCRdb passed the multiplex PCR reads through MiXCR, listing each CDR3 protein once. The sample has some 410,000 distinct CDR3 sequences; roughly 20% are singletons. This clonotype has a count of ten or more.

The V and J genes are TRBV30 and TRBJ1-2; tentatively, D is TRBD1 (6 bases). The clonotype originates from a young woman with stable Graves' hyperthyroidism. Material for sequencing was peripheral blood. The CDR3 sequence: CAWSQGPYGYTF. CDR3 nucleotides: TGTGCCTGGAGTCAGGGGCCCTATGGCTACACCTTC.